This T cell receptor beta chain originates from a study of blood T cell repertoires in COVID-19. Study-level background: There were acute and convalescent COVID-19 samples, and they came from the United States, Italy and Spain. Sample material is recorded as cDNA or gDNA derived from T cells, B-cell-depleted T cells, or PBMCs.

Sequencing used immunoSEQ multiplex PCR; TCRdb keeps in-frame clones, though not all of them. Seen here are 30,000 to 40,000 clones, roughly 80% observed once, and the top ten hold under 4.5%. V was pared by 0 bases and J by 4 bases, with 5 bases of the junction left unmatched. CDR1 is LGHNA and CDR2 is YNFKEQ in the germline V gene. This CDR3 has 15 residues. Sequenced material: peripheral blood. The rearrangement links TRBV4-2 to TRBJ2-7; 8 positions agree with TRBD2. The sequence derives from a man in his fifties or sixties with acute or convalescent COVID-19. As DNA, the CDR3 is TGTGCCAGCAGCCAAGATAGGACGGGGGGGTACGAGCAGTACTTC. Its translation is CASSQDRTGGYEQYF.